The 26 T cell receptor beta chains listed next were all sequenced from one sample in a study of PD-1 blockade in classical Hodgkin lymphoma. The data were produced by immunoSEQ multiplex PCR, yet TCRdb's version contains in-frame clones alone and is incomplete. The sample has around 28,000 clones, more than 85% seen once. Time point noted: cycle 4 day 1 (C4D1), after five to seven weeks of nivolumab. Following autologous stem cell transplantation, relapse occurred in every patient, and exposure to brentuximab vedotin varied. Purification of CD4+ T cells from thawed PBMCs was achieved by magnetic negative selection. The sequencing used CD4+ T cells from blood, collected before the fourth cycle of nivolumab. Receptors originate from a human donor with classical Hodgkin lymphoma.

V is TRBV7-9 and J is TRBJ1-5; maybe TRBD1 (5 bases). V was pared by 5 bases and J by 7 bases, with 9 bases between. Per the germline V gene, CDR1 is SEHNR and CDR2 is FQNEAQ (reference sequence). The CDR3 extends over 12 amino acids. CDR3 residues: CASSQGGQPQHF. CDR3 coding DNA: TGTGCCAGCAGCCAGGGCGGACAGCCCCAGCATTTT.

The J gene is TRBJ2-4, the V gene TRBV7-9; D unresolved. Germline loops: CDR1 SEHNR, CDR2 FQNEAQ (reference sequence). V shed 2 bases and J shed 5 bases, with 10 bases lying between them. This CDR3 region has 14 residues. The CDR3 here is CASSLNLRQNIQYF. CDR3 DNA: TGTGCCAGCAGCTTAAACCTCAGACAAAACATTCAGTACTTC.

The chain employs TRBV18 and TRBJ1-1; D is undetermined. The CDR3 contains 19 residues. Germline CDR1 reads KGHSH; CDR2 reads LQKENI. The V end was cut by 3 bases, the J end by 1 base, with 24 bases between. CDR3 in DNA: TGTGCCAGCTCACCTCTTACGGGTCCGGTCCGAACCGCGAACACTGAAGCTTTCTTT. This gives the protein CASSPLTGPVRTANTEAFF.

The rearrangement links TRBV6-6 to TRBJ2-7; 9 bases match TRBD2. From germline, CDR1 is MNHNY and CDR2 SVGAGI (reference sequence). CDR3 length: 15 residues. The V and J ends lost 4 bases and 3 bases, in that order; junction bases with no gene match: 7. This CDR3 reads CASSSPSSGDYEQYF. The CDR3 DNA reads as TGTGCCAGCAGTTCCCCATCTAGCGGGGACTACGAGCAGTACTTC.

This sequence joins TRBV6-5 and TRBJ1-1; 7 bases are shared with TRBD1. This CDR3 spans 14 amino acids. With V trimmed by 8 bases and J by 8 bases, 14 bases remained unmatched. Germline V gene lookup returns CDR1 MNHEY and CDR2 SVGAGI. The CDR3 DNA sequence: TGTGCCAGCGCTCGACAGGGAAGCCCTCCGGAAGCTTTCTTT. Amino acid sequence: CASARQGSPPEAFF.

This clone was detected only once. This sequence joins TRBV7-8 and TRBJ1-6; 8 bases match TRBD1. Germline V gives CDR1 SGHVS, CDR2 FQNEAQ. Unmatched junction bases numbered 5, after V lost 5 bases and J lost 8 bases. The CDR3 covers 14 residues. The CDR3 bases are TGTGCCAGCAGCCCCCAGGGGGCAGATTCACCCCTCCACTTT. Translation gives CASSPQGADSPLHF.

This clone was seen only once. CDR3 nucleotides: TGTGCCAGCAGTTTACAACAGGGGACAAACATTCAGTACTTC. Its translation: CASSLQQGTNIQYF. This chain links TRBV28 with TRBJ2-4; 7 bases line up with TRBD1. With 2 bases clipped from V and 6 bases from J, the junction kept 4 bases outside the gene matches. Per the germline V gene, CDR1 is MDHEN and CDR2 is SYDVKM. This CDR3 region has 14 residues. Together with reference TRBV28 and TRBJ2-4, the CDR3 gives the full variable domain: DVKVTQSSRYLVKRTGEKVFLECVQDMDHENMFWYRQDPGLGLRLIYFSYDVKMKEKGDIPEGYSVSREKKERFSLILESASTNQTSMYLCASSLQQGTNIQYFGAGTRLSVL.

This chain joins TRBV5-1 and TRBJ2-7; unclear D gene. The CDR3 is made up of 19 amino acids. Germline V gene sequence: CDR1 SGHRS, CDR2 YFSETQ. The V end lost 0 bases, the J end lost 3 bases, and 25 bases lay between the germline ends. The CDR3 DNA sequence: TGCGCCAGCAGCTTGGTTGGCCCACCCCCCGTCCTTAAAATCTACGAGCAGTACTTC. It encodes CASSLVGPPPVLKIYEQYF.

This clone was seen a handful of times. The chain links TRBV6-1 to TRBJ1-1; a weak D match, TRBD1 (5 bases). Per the germline V gene, CDR1 is MNHNS and CDR2 is SASEGT. The length of the CDR3 is 12 residues. The V gene lost 5 bases and the J gene lost 11 bases, with 15 bases spanning the gap. CDR3 in amino acids: CASSPSGLEAFF. As DNA, the CDR3 is TGTGCCAGCAGTCCTTCAGGGCTAGAGGCTTTCTTT.

This clone showed up just once. The V gene is TRBV19, the J gene TRBJ2-1; D is perhaps TRBD1 (5 bases). CDR1 is LNHDA, CDR2 SQIVND, per germline (reference sequence). The V and J ends lost 3 bases and 4 bases respectively, with 13 bases between them. The CDR3 is 15 amino acids. The CDR3 DNA reads as TGTGCCAGTAGTATTAAGCCACCAGGGTACAATGAGCAGTTCTTC. Amino acid sequence: CASSIKPPGYNEQFF. The whole variable domain, remainder taken from reference TRBV19 and TRBJ2-1, is DGGITQSPKYLFRKEGQNVTLSCEQNLNHDAMYWYRQDPGQGLRLIYYSQIVNDFQKGDIAEGYSVSREKKESFPLTVTSAQKNPTAFYLCASSIKPPGYNEQFFGPGTRLTVL.

The chain joins TRBV28 to TRBJ1-4; D ambiguous. Germline V gene data show CDR1 as MDHEN and CDR2 as SYDVKM. Trimming shortened V by 4 bases and J by 7 bases, and 19 bases separated the two germline ends. CDR3 length: 16 residues. The CDR3 protein is CASSSPTRTLGEKLFF. CDR3 sequence (DNA): TGTGCCAGCAGTTCCCCCACCAGGACGCTCGGTGAAAAACTGTTTTTT.

This clone has just a few counts. The chain is built from TRBV6-1 and TRBJ2-7; 9 bases match TRBD1. This CDR3 has 15 residues. Trimming removed 6 bases from V and 3 bases from J; junction bases left unmatched: 9. CDR1 is MNHNS and CDR2 is SASEGT in the germline V gene. CDR3 in DNA: TGTGCCAGCAGCCTCCTTGACAGGGGGATCTACGAGCAGTACTTC. It codes for CASSLLDRGIYEQYF.

The chain employs TRBV29-1 and TRBJ1-1, with unresolved D. CDR3 size: 11 residues. Germline-derived CDR1 and CDR2 are SQVTM and ANQGSEA. Trimming stripped 4 bases from V and 2 bases from J, with 5 bases between. CDR3 DNA: TGCAGCGTTGCCCACAACACTGAAGCTTTCTTT. Amino acid sequence: CSVAHNTEAFF.

The gene calls are TRBV7-8 and TRBJ2-7; D is unresolved. V lost 5 bases to trimming and J lost 6 bases, with 11 bases between them. Looked up from germline, CDR1 is SGHVS and CDR2 is FQNEAQ. The CDR3 totals 12 residues. CDR3 DNA sequence: TGTGCCAGCAGCCCATACCCCGTCGAGCAGTACTTC. This encodes CASSPYPVEQYF.

This chain joins TRBV5-6 and TRBJ2-5; 9 bases align to TRBD1. Germline V gene lookup returns CDR1 SGHDT and CDR2 YYEEEE. The J segment lost 5 bases and the V segment lost 4 bases, leaving 6 bases of the junction unmatched. CDR3 length equals 14 residues. The CDR3 sequence: CASSGQGIGETQYF. The CDR3 DNA reads TGTGCCAGCAGCGGACAGGGGATCGGGGAGACCCAGTACTTC. Together with reference TRBV5-6 and TRBJ2-5, the CDR3 gives the full variable domain: DAGVTQSPTHLIKTRGQQVTLRCSPKSGHDTVSWYQQALGQGPQFIFQYYEEEERQRGNFPDRFSGHQFPNYSSELNVNALLLGDSALYLCASSGQGIGETQYFGPGTRLLVL.

The J gene is TRBJ2-5, the V gene TRBV7-2, with 9 bases aligning to TRBD1. The DNA end is more similar to TRBJ2-7, so the J call may be wrong. CDR1 is SGHTA and CDR2 is FQGNSA in the germline V gene. The CDR3 runs 17 residues. In nucleotides, the CDR3 is TGTGCCAGCAGCGAACGTCCGGGACAGGGTTTGAGGGGCGAGCAGTACTTC. Protein: CASSERPGQGLRGEQYF.

There are a few counts of this clone. The chain joins TRBV2 to TRBJ1-1; no clear D gene. V gave up 7 bases and J gave up 5 bases, with 5 bases separating them. CDR1 is SNHLY, CDR2 FYNNEI, per germline. This CDR3 is 10 amino acids long. This CDR3 reads CASKTTEAFF. CDR3 nucleotides: TGTGCCAGCAAAACAACTGAAGCTTTCTTT.

V is TRBV19 and J is TRBJ2-6; D is unresolved. This CDR3 has 17 residues. Trimming removed 5 bases from V and 0 bases from J, with 14 bases in between. Germline loops: CDR1 LNHDA, CDR2 SQIVND (reference sequence). CDR3 region: CASSPRGRSSGANVLTF. For the CDR3, the DNA is TGTGCCAGTAGTCCTAGAGGCAGAAGCTCTGGGGCCAACGTCCTGACTTTC.

The J gene is TRBJ1-5, the V gene TRBV5-1; the D is unclear. Germline V lookup: CDR1 SGHRS, CDR2 YFSETQ. V shed 0 bases and J shed 1 base, with 5 bases lying between them. The CDR3 covers 14 residues. CDR3 loop: CASSLGGSNQPQHF. CDR3 DNA sequence: TGCGCCAGCAGCTTGGGAGGCAGCAATCAGCCCCAGCATTTT.

CDR3 in DNA: TGTGCCAGCAGCGTAGATGAGGGACCAAGTCAGCCCCAGCATTTT. This gives the protein CASSVDEGPSQPQHF. The rearrangement uses TRBV9 and TRBJ1-5; D is possibly TRBD1 (5 bases). The CDR3 length is 15 residues. V was shortened by 0 bases and J by 6 bases, with 13 bases between the two germline ends. Germline lookup yields CDR1 SGDLS and CDR2 YYNGEE.

The V and J genes are TRBV19 and TRBJ2-5; D is uncertain. The CDR3 is made up of 14 amino acids. V was shortened by 7 bases and J by 2 bases, with 14 bases between the two germline ends. Per germline, CDR1 LNHDA and CDR2 SQIVND (reference sequence). The CDR3 reads CASKAVGTQETQYF. DNA for the CDR3: TGTGCCAGTAAGGCTGTTGGTACACAAGAGACCCAGTACTTC.

The chain combines TRBV2 with TRBJ1-5, with 7 positions matching TRBD1. The CDR3 runs 15 residues. Germline assignment: CDR1 SNHLY and CDR2 FYNNEI. V dropped 8 bases and J dropped 3; count of bases not matched to a gene: 10. The CDR3 loop reads CASSRDRVPNQPQHF. The CDR3 DNA reads as TGTGCCAGCTCCCGAGACAGGGTACCCAATCAGCCCCAGCATTTT.

This chain connects TRBV7-2 to TRBJ2-5; the D gene is possibly TRBD2 (6 bases). V lost 6 bases and J 4 bases, leaving 12 bases between the germline ends. CDR1 is SGHTA, CDR2 FQGNSA, per germline. CDR3 length: 13 residues. CDR3 residues: CASRLGGSETQYF. The DNA of the CDR3 is TGTGCCAGCAGGCTGGGGGGTTCAGAGACCCAGTACTTC. The full variable domain, rest sourced from reference TRBV7-2 and TRBJ2-5, is GAGVSQSPSNKVTEKGKDVELRCDPISGHTALYWYRQSLGQGLEFLIYFQGNSAPDKSGLPSDRFSAERTGGSVSTLTIQRTQQEDSAVYLCASRLGGSETQYFGPGTRLLVL.

V gene TRBV6-1 combines with J gene TRBJ2-7, with TRBD2 matching 8 bases. Looked up from germline, CDR1 is MNHNS and CDR2 is SASEGT. The CDR3 totals 13 residues. After removal of 6 bases from V and 7 bases from J, the junction contained 8 bases not matched to a gene. CDR3 DNA sequence: TGTGCCAGCAGGGTAGCGGGGTCTCAAGAGCAGTACTTC. Encoded protein: CASRVAGSQEQYF.

The chain is built from TRBV6-1 and TRBJ1-5; possible D gene TRBD1, 5 bases. This CDR3 is built from 12 residues. The ends were cut back, 2 bases at V and 6 bases at J, with 5 bases in the middle. Germline V gene sequence: CDR1 MNHNS, CDR2 SASEGT. The CDR3, as DNA: TGTGCCAGCAGTGAACAGGGTCAGCCCCAGCATTTT. The encoded protein is CASSEQGQPQHF.

The V call is TRBV18, the J call TRBJ2-2; 10 bases align to TRBD2. Trimming took 4 bases from V and 3 from J; bases not matched to a gene: 2. The V gene's germline CDR1 is KGHSH and CDR2 LQKENI. The CDR3 extends over 15 amino acids. The CDR3 sequence is CASSLAGGYTGELFF. CDR3 DNA: TGTGCCAGCTCACTAGCGGGAGGTTACACCGGGGAGCTGTTTTTT.